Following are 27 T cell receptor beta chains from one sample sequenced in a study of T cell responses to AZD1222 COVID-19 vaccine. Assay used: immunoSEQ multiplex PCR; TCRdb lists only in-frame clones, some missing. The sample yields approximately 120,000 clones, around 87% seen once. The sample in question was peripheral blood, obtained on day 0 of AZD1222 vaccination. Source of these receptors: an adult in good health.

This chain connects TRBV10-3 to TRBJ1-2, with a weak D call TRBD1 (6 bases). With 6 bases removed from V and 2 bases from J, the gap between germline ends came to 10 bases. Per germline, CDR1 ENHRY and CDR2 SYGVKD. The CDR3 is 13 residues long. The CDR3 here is CAISGQQNYGYTF. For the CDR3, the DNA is TGTGCCATCAGCGGACAGCAGAACTATGGCTACACCTTC.

For the CDR3, the DNA is TGTGCCAGCAGAGAGATGCTAAGGGATACGCAGTATTTT. Translated, it gives CASREMLRDTQYF. J is TRBJ2-3 and V is TRBV2; D not resolved. CDR3 size: 13 residues. V lost 6 bases, J lost 6 bases, and 13 bases lay in between. Germline V CDR1 and CDR2: SNHLY, FYNNEI.

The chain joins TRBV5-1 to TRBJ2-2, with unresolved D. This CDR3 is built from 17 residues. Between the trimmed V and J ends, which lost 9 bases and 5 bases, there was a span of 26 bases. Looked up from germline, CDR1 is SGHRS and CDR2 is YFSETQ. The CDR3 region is CATPERETRIRTGELFF. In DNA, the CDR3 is TGCGCCACCCCAGAAAGGGAAACCCGAATCAGGACCGGGGAGCTGTTTTTT.

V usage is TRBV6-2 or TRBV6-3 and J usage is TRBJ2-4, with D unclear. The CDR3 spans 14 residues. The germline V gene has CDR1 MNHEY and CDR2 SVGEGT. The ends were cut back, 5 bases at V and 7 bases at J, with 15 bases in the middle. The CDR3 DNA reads TGTGCCAGCAGTCTAAGACTGGTTAGTAACATTCAGTACTTC. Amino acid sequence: CASSLRLVSNIQYF.

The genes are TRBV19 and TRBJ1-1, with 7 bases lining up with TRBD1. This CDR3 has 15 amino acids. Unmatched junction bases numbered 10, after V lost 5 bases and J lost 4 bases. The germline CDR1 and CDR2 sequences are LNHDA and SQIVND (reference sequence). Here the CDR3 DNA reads TGTGCCAGTAGTCCGCGACAGGGCGTGGGCACTGAAGCTTTCTTT. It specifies CASSPRQGVGTEAFF.

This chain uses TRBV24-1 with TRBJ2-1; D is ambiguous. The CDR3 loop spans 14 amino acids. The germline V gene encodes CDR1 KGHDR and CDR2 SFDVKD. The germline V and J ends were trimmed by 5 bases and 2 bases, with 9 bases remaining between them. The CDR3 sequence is CATSVPGPYNEQFF. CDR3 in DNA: TGTGCCACCAGTGTCCCAGGACCCTACAATGAGCAGTTCTTC.

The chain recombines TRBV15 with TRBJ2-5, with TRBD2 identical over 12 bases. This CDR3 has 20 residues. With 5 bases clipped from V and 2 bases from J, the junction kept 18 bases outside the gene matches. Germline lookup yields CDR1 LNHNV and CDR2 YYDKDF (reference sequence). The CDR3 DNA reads TGTGCCACCAGCCCGGGCCGGGGGAAAACCGGGACTAGCGGGCAAGAGACCCAGTACTTC. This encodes CATSPGRGKTGTSGQETQYF.

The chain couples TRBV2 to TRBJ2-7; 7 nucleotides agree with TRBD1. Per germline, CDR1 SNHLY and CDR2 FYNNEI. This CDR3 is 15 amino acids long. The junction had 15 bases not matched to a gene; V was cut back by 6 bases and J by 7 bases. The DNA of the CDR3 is TGTGCCAGCAGGGGGACAGCTCAACATTCTGGAGAGCAGTACTTC. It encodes CASRGTAQHSGEQYF.

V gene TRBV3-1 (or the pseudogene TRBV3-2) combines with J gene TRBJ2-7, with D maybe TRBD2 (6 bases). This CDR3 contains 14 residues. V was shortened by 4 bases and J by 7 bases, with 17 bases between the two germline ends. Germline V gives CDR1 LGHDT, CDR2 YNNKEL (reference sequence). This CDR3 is CASSPPGVPGEQYF. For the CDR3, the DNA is TGTGCCAGCAGCCCTCCGGGAGTTCCTGGGGAGCAGTACTTC.

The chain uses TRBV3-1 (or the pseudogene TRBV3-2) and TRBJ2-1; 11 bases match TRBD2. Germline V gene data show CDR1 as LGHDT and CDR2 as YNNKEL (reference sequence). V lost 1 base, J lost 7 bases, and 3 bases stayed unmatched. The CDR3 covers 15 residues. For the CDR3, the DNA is TGTGCCAGCAGCCAAGGACTAGCGGGACGGAATGAGCAGTTCTTC. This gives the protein CASSQGLAGRNEQFF.

Here the CDR3 reads CASKSVTGSNQPQHF. The CDR3 region has the DNA TGTGCCAGTAAGTCCGTAACAGGGAGCAATCAGCCCCAGCATTTT. The chain employs TRBV19 and TRBJ1-5; maybe TRBD1 (6 bases). The CDR3 runs to 15 residues. Between the trimmed V and J ends, which lost 7 bases and 1 base, there was a span of 14 bases. Germline lookup yields CDR1 LNHDA and CDR2 SQIVND (reference sequence).

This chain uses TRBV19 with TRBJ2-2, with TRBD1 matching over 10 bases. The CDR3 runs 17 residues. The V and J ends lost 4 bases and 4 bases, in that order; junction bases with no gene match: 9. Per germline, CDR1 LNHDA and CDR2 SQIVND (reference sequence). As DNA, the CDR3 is TGTGCCAGTAGTACTCGACAGGGGGCGCGGAGCACCGGGGAGCTGTTTTTT. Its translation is CASSTRQGARSTGELFF.

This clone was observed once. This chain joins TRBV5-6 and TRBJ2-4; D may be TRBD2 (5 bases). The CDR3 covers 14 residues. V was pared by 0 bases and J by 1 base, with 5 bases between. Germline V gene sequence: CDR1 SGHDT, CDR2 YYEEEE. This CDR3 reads CASSLGEAKNIQYF. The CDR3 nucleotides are TGTGCCAGCAGCTTGGGGGAGGCCAAAAACATTCAGTACTTC.

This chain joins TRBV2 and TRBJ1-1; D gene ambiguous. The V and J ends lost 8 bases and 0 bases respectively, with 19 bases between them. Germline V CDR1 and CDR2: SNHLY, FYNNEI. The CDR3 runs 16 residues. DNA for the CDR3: TGTGCCAGCCGAGGTAGCACAGCAGACTTGAACACTGAAGCTTTCTTT. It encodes CASRGSTADLNTEAFF.

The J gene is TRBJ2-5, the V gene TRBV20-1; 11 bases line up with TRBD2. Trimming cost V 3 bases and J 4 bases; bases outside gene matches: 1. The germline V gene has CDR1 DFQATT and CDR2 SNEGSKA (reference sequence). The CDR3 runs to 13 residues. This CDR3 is CSASLAGGETQYF. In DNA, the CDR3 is TGCAGTGCTAGTCTAGCGGGGGGAGAGACCCAGTACTTC.

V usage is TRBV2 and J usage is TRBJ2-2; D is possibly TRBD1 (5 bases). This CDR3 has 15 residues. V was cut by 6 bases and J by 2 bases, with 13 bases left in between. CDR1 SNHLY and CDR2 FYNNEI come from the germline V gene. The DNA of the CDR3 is TGTGCCAGCAGGCACGACAGCCTTAACACCGGGGAGCTGTTTTTT. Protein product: CASRHDSLNTGELFF.

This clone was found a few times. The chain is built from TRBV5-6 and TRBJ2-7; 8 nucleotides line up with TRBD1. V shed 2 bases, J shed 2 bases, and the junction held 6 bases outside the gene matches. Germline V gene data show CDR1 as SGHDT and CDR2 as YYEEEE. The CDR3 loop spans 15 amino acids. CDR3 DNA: TGTGCCAGCAGCTTCACCGGGACAGGTACCTACGAGCAGTACTTC. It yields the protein CASSFTGTGTYEQYF.

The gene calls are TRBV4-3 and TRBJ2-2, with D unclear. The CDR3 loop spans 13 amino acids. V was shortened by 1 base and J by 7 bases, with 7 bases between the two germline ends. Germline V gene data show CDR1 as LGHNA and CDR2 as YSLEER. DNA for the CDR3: TGCGCCAGCAGCCAAGCGCAGGTCGGGGAGCTGTTTTTT. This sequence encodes CASSQAQVGELFF.

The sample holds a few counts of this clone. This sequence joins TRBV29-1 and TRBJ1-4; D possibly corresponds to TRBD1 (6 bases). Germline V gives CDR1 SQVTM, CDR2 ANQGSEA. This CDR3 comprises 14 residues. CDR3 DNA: TGCAGGGTTACTAAGGGGGCAACTAATGAAAAACTGTTTTTT. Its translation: CRVTKGATNEKLFF. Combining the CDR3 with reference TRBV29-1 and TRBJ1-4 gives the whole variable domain SAVISQKPSRDICQRGTSLTIQCQVDSQVTMMFWYRQQPGQSLTLIATANQGSEATYESGFVIDKFPISRPNLTFSTLTVSNMSPEDSSIYLCRVTKGATNEKLFFGSGTQLSVL.

CDR3 sequence reads: CASSHNIRGTSGNTDTQYF. The CDR3 DNA follows: TGCGCCAGCAGTCACAATATACGGGGAACTAGCGGAAACACAGATACGCAGTATTTT. The J gene is TRBJ2-3, the V gene TRBV4-3; TRBD2 matches at 8 bases. V shed 6 bases and J 2 bases; nucleotides not matched to a gene: 19. Germline V lookup: CDR1 LGHNA, CDR2 YSLEER. The CDR3 consists of 19 residues.

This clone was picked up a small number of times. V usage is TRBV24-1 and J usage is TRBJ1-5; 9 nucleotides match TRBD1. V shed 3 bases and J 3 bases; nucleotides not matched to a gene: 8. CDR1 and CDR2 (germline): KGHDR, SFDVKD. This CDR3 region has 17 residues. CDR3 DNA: TGTGCCACCAGTGATCCTAGGGACAGGGATAACAATCAGCCCCAGCATTTT. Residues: CATSDPRDRDNNQPQHF.

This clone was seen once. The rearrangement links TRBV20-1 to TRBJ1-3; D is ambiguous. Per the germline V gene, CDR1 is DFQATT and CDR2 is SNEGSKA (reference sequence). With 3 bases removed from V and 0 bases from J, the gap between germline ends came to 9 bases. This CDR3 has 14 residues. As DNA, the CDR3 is TGCAGTGCTAGTTCGGGCAGCTCTGGAAACACCATATATTTT. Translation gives CSASSGSSGNTIYF.

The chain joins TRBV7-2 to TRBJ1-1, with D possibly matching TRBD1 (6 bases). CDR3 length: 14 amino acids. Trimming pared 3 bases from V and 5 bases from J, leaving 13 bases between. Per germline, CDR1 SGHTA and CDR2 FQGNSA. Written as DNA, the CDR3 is TGTGCCAGCAGCTTGCAGGGAGGGGGTACTGAAGCTTTCTTT. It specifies CASSLQGGGTEAFF. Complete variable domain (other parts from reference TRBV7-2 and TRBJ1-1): GAGVSQSPSNKVTEKGKDVELRCDPISGHTALYWYRQSLGQGLEFLIYFQGNSAPDKSGLPSDRFSAERTGGSVSTLTIQRTQQEDSAVYLCASSLQGGGTEAFFGQGTRLTVV.

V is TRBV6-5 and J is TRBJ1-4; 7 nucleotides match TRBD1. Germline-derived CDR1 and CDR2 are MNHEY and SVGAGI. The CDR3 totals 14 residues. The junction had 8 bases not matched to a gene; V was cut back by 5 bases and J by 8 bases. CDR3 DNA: TGTGCCAGCAGTAACGACAGGGTGGAGGAAAAACTGTTTTTT. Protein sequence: CASSNDRVEEKLFF.

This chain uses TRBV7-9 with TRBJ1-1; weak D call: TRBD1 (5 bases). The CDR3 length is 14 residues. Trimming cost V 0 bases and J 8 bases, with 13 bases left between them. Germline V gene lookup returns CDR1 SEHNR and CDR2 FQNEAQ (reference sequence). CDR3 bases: TGTGCCAGCAGCTTAGCAGGGGCTGATGGGGAAGCTTTCTTT. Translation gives CASSLAGADGEAFF.

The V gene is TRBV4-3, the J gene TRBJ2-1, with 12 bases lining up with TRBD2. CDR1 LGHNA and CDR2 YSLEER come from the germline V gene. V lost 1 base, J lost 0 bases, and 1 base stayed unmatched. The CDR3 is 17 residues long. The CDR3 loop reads CASSQASGRASYNEQFF. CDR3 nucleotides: TGCGCCAGCAGCCAAGCTAGCGGGAGGGCCTCCTACAATGAGCAGTTCTTC.

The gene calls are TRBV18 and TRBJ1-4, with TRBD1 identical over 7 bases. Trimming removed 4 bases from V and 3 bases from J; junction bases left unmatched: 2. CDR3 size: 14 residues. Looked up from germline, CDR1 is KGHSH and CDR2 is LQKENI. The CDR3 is CASSQGAANEKLFF. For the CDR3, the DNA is TGTGCCAGCTCACAGGGGGCAGCTAATGAAAAACTGTTTTTT.